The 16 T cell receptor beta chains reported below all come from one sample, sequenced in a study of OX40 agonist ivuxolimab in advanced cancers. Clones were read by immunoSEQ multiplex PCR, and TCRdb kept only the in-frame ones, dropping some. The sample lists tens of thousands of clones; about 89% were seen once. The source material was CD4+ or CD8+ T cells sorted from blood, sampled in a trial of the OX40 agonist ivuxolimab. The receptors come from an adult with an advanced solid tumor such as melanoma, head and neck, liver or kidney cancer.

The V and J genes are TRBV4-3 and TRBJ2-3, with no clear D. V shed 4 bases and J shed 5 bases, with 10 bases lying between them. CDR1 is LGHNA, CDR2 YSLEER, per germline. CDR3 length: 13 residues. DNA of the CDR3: TGCGCCAGCAGCCCGCCGGGTTTAGATACGCAGTATTTT. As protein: CASSPPGLDTQYF.

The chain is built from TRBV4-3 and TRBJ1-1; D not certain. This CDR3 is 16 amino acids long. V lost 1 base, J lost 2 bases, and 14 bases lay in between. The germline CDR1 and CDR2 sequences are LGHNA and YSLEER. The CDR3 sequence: CASSQARSVLNTEAFF. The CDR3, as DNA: TGCGCCAGCAGCCAAGCTCGTTCGGTTTTAAACACTGAAGCTTTCTTT.

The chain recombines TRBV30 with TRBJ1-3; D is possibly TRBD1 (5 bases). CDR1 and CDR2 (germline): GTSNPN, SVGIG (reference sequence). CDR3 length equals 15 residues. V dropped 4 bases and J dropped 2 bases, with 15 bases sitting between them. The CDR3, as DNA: TGTGCCTGGACCCATCCCGGGGGAACTGGAAACACCATATATTTT. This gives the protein CAWTHPGGTGNTIYF.

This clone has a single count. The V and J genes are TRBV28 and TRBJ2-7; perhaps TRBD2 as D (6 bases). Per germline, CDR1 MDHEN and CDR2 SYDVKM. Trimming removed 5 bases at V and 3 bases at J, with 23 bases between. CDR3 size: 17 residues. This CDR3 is CASSVPGGDYSDYEQYF. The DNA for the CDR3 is TGTGCCAGCAGTGTGCCCGGGGGAGATTATTCTGACTACGAGCAGTACTTC.

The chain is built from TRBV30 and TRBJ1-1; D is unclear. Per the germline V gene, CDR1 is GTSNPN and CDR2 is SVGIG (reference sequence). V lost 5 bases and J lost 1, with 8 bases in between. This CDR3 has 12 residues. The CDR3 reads CAWGPSNTEAFF. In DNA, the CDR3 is TGTGCCTGGGGACCGTCGAACACTGAAGCTTTCTTT. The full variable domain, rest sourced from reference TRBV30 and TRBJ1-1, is SQTIHQWPATLVQPVGSPLSLECTVEGTSNPNLYWYRQAAGRGLQLLFYSVGIGQISSEVPQNLSASRPQDRQFILSSKKLLLSDSGFYLCAWGPSNTEAFFGQGTRLTVV.

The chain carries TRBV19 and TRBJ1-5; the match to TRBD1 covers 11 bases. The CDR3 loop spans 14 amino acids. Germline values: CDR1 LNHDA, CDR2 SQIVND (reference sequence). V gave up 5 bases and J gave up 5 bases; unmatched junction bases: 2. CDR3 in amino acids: CASSWTGGDQPQHF. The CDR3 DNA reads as TGTGCCAGTAGTTGGACAGGGGGCGATCAGCCCCAGCATTTT.

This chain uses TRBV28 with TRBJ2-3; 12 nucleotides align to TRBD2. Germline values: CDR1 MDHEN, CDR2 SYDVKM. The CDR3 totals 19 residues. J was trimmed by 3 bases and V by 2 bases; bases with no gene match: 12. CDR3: CASSLIASGGAEGTDTQYF. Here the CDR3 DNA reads TGTGCCAGCAGTTTAATCGCTAGCGGGGGGGCCGAGGGGACAGATACGCAGTATTTT.

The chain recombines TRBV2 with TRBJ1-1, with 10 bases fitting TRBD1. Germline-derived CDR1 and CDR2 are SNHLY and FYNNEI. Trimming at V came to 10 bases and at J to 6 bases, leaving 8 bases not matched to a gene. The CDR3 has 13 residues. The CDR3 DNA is TGTGCCACTTCGACAGGGGGCATCCCTGAAGCTTTCTTT. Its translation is CATSTGGIPEAFF.

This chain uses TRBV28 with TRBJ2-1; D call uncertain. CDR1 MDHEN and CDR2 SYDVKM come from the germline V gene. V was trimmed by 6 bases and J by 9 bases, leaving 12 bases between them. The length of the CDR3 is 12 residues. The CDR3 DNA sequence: TGTGCCAGCAGCCCTTCCCCGTTTGAGCAGTTCTTC. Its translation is CASSPSPFEQFF.

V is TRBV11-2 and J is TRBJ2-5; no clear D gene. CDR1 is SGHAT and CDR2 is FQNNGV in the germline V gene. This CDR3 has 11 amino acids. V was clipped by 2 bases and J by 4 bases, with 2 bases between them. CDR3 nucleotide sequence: TGTGCCAGCAGCTTATCAGAGACCCAGTACTTC. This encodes CASSLSETQYF. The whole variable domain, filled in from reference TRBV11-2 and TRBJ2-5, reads EAGVAQSPRYKIIEKRQSVAFWCNPISGHATLYWYQQILGQGPKLLIQFQNNGVVDDSQLPKDRFSAERLKGVDSTLKIQPAKLEDSAVYLCASSLSETQYFGPGTRLLVL.

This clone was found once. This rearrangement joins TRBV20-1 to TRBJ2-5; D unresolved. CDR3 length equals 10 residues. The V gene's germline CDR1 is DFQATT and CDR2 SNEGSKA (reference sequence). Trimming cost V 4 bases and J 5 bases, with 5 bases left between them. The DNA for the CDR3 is TGCAGTGCTATGTCGGAGACCCAGTACTTC. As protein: CSAMSETQYF.

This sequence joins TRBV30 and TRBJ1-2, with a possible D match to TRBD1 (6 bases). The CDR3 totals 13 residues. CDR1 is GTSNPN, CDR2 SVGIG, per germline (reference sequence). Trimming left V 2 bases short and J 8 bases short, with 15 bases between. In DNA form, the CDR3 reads TGTGCCTGGAGTTGGATGGGGGGCTCGGGCTACACCTTC. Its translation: CAWSWMGGSGYTF.

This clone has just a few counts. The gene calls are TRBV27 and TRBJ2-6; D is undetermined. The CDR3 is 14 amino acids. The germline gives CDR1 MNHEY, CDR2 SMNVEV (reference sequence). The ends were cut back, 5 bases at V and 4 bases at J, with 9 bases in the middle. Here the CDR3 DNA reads TGTGCCAGCAGTCTAATAGCCGGGGCCAACGTCCTGACTTTC. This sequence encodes CASSLIAGANVLTF.

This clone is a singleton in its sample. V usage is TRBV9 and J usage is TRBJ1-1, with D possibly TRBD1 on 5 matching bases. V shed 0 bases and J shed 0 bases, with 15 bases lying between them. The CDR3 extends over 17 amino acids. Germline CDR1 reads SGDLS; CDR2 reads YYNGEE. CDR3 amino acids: CASSVVPIGAMNTEAFF. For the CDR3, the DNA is TGTGCCAGCAGCGTAGTCCCCATTGGGGCCATGAACACTGAAGCTTTCTTT.

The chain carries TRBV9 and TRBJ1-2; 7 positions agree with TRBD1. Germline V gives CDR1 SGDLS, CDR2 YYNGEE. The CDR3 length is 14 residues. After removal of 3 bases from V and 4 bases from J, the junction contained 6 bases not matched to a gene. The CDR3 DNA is TGTGCCAGCAGCGGAACAGGGGAATCCTATGGCTACACCTTC. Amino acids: CASSGTGESYGYTF. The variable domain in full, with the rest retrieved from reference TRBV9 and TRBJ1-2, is DSGVTQTPKHLITATGQRVTLRCSPRSGDLSVYWYQQSLDQGLQFLIQYYNGEERAKGNILERFSAQQFPDLHSELNLSSLELGDSALYFCASSGTGESYGYTFGSGTRLTVV.

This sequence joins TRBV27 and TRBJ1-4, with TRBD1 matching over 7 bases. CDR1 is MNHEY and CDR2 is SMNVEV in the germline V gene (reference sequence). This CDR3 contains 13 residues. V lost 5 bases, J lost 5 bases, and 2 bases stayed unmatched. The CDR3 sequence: CASSRQGNEKLFF. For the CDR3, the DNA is TGTGCCAGCAGTCGACAGGGCAATGAAAAACTGTTTTTT.